Listed below are T cell receptor beta chains from one sample, sequenced in a study of OX40 agonist ivuxolimab in advanced cancers. Using immunoSEQ multiplex PCR, the repertoire was profiled, and TCRdb retains in-frame clones only, with some absent. The profile covers around 80,000 clones, with over 85% appearing a single time and over 0.55% taken by the ten largest. The sequenced sample was CD4+ or CD8+ T cells sorted from blood, obtained in a trial of the OX40 agonist ivuxolimab. Receptors were obtained from an adult with an advanced solid tumor such as melanoma, head and neck, liver or kidney cancer. Both conserved end residues are part of each CDR3. The D gene is left open where the match is weak. Only some rows state a clone size, as once, few, many or a class for expanded clones.

d_call: TRBD1; clone_size: once; j_call: TRBJ2-3; v_call: TRBV5-6; cdr3_nt: TGTGCCAGCAGCTCCCGACAGGGGATCACAGATACGCAGTATTTT; cdr3_aa: CASSSRQGITDTQYF
d_call: TRBD2; clone_size: NA; j_call: TRBJ2-3; v_call: TRBV30; cdr3_nt: TGTGCCTGGAAGGCTAGCGGGACCACAGATACGCAGTATTTT; cdr3_aa: CAWKASGTTDTQYF
d_call: TRBD1; clone_size: once; j_call: TRBJ1-5; v_call: TRBV11-2; cdr3_nt: TGTGCCAGCAGCTTATTCGAGGGGGCTAAGCCCCAGCATTTT; cdr3_aa: CASSLFEGAKPQHF
d_call: NA; clone_size: NA; j_call: TRBJ2-7; v_call: TRBV5-6; cdr3_nt: TGTGCCAGCAGCTTCAAGGAAATCTACGGGCAGTACTTC; cdr3_aa: CASSFKEIYGQYF
d_call: NA; clone_size: NA; j_call: TRBJ1-6; v_call: TRBV2; cdr3_nt: TGTGCCAGCAGTGAATACAGGCTGAATTCACCCCTCCACTTT; cdr3_aa: CASSEYRLNSPLHF
d_call: NA; clone_size: NA; j_call: TRBJ2-2; v_call: TRBV11-3; cdr3_nt: TGTGCCAGCAGCTTGGGGGGCCTTACGAACACCGGGGAGCTGTTTTTT; cdr3_aa: CASSLGGLTNTGELFF
d_call: NA; clone_size: NA; j_call: TRBJ1-1; v_call: TRBV5-1; cdr3_nt: TGCGCCAGCAGCTCACAGAACACTGAAGCTTTCTTT; cdr3_aa: CASSSQNTEAFF
d_call: NA; clone_size: NA; j_call: TRBJ1-4; v_call: TRBV15; cdr3_nt: TGTGCCACCAGCAGACGGACAGTTTCCCCCGGAACTAATGAAAAACTGTTTTTT; cdr3_aa: CATSRRTVSPGTNEKLFF
d_call: NA; clone_size: few; j_call: TRBJ1-6; v_call: TRBV9; cdr3_nt: TGTGCCAGCGGGTATGGGAATTCACCCCTCCACTTT; cdr3_aa: CASGYGNSPLHF
d_call: NA; clone_size: NA; j_call: TRBJ2-7; v_call: TRBV6-1; cdr3_nt: TGTGCCAGCAGTGCTCAGGCAGTTCAAGCTTCCTACGAGCAGTACTTC; cdr3_aa: CASSAQAVQASYEQYF
d_call: TRBD1; clone_size: NA; j_call: TRBJ1-2; v_call: TRBV5-1; cdr3_nt: TGCGCCAGCAGCTTGGGTTCGAGCAGGGGGAACTATGGCTACACCTTC; cdr3_aa: CASSLGSSRGNYGYTF
d_call: NA; clone_size: NA; j_call: TRBJ2-7; v_call: TRBV4-1; cdr3_nt: TGCGCCAGCAGCCAAGTCCAGACCTACGAGCAGTACTTC; cdr3_aa: CASSQVQTYEQYF
d_call: TRBD1; clone_size: NA; j_call: TRBJ2-7; v_call: TRBV10-2; cdr3_nt: TGCGCCACGCGACAGGGCTCCTACGAGCAGTACTTC; cdr3_aa: CATRQGSYEQYF
d_call: NA; clone_size: NA; j_call: TRBJ1-1; v_call: TRBV5-1; cdr3_nt: TGCGCCAGCAGCCCACAGTCTTCCGCTGGAACTGAAGCTTTCTTT; cdr3_aa: CASSPQSSAGTEAFF
d_call: NA; clone_size: NA; j_call: TRBJ1-4; v_call: TRBV5-1; cdr3_nt: TGCGCCAGCAGCTTGGGATGGGAGAATGAAAAACTGTTTTTT; cdr3_aa: CASSLGWENEKLFF
d_call: NA; clone_size: NA; j_call: TRBJ2-1; v_call: TRBV27; cdr3_nt: TGTGCCAGCAGTTTATCAGGGAATGAGCAGTTCTTC; cdr3_aa: CASSLSGNEQFF
d_call: NA; clone_size: NA; j_call: TRBJ1-2; v_call: TRBV19; cdr3_nt: TGTGCCAGTACGGCAGCAAACTATGGCTACACCTTC; cdr3_aa: CASTAANYGYTF
d_call: NA; clone_size: NA; j_call: TRBJ1-2; v_call: TRBV25-1; cdr3_nt: TGTGCCAGCAGGACGTCCGGGGCCGCGGGCGGCTACACCTTC; cdr3_aa: CASRTSGAAGGYTF
d_call: NA; clone_size: NA; j_call: TRBJ2-7; v_call: TRBV19; cdr3_nt: TGTGCCAGTAGTATAGGAGGGAGGTACGAGCAGTACTTC; cdr3_aa: CASSIGGRYEQYF
d_call: TRBD1; clone_size: few; j_call: TRBJ1-2; v_call: TRBV18; cdr3_nt: TGTGCCAGCTCACCCCGAGATGGGGACAGGAACTATGGCTACACCTTC; cdr3_aa: CASSPRDGDRNYGYTF
d_call: TRBD1; clone_size: NA; j_call: TRBJ1-1; v_call: TRBV19; cdr3_nt: TGTGCCAGTAGGGCACAGGGGACGTATATCACTGAAGCTTTCTTT; cdr3_aa: CASRAQGTYITEAFF
d_call: NA; clone_size: NA; j_call: TRBJ2-7; v_call: TRBV27; cdr3_nt: TGTGCCAGCAGTTTCCGGGACGGCACCTACGAGCAGTACTTC; cdr3_aa: CASSFRDGTYEQYF
d_call: TRBD1; clone_size: NA; j_call: TRBJ2-7; v_call: TRBV6-5; cdr3_nt: TGTGCCAGCAGTATGGACAGGGTCCCCTACGAGCAGTACTTC; cdr3_aa: CASSMDRVPYEQYF
d_call: NA; clone_size: NA; j_call: TRBJ2-1; v_call: TRBV27; cdr3_nt: TGTGCCAGCAGTTTAGAATCGGGGGCTCCTTACAATGAGCAGTTCTTC; cdr3_aa: CASSLESGAPYNEQFF
d_call: NA; clone_size: NA; j_call: TRBJ1-1; v_call: TRBV7-2; cdr3_nt: TGTGCCAGCAGCTTAATAACGAGGACTGAAGCTTTCTTT; cdr3_aa: CASSLITRTEAFF
d_call: NA; clone_size: NA; j_call: TRBJ1-3; v_call: TRBV23-1; cdr3_nt: TGCGCCAGCAGTCATCTTCTCTGGACTCGAAACACCATATATTTT; cdr3_aa: CASSHLLWTRNTIYF
d_call: NA; clone_size: NA; j_call: TRBJ2-1; v_call: TRBV5-1; cdr3_nt: TGCGCCAGCAGCTTAAACGGCGGGCAGTTCTTC; cdr3_aa: CASSLNGGQFF
d_call: NA; clone_size: NA; j_call: TRBJ1-4; v_call: TRBV11-3; cdr3_nt: TGTGCCAGCAGCTTAGCCCAGGGAAAAGGGGAAAAACTGTTTTTT; cdr3_aa: CASSLAQGKGEKLFF
d_call: NA; clone_size: few; j_call: TRBJ1-5; v_call: TRBV2; cdr3_nt: TGTGCCAGCAGTGAGGGGAGCAGCATGAATCAGCCCCAGCATTTT; cdr3_aa: CASSEGSSMNQPQHF
d_call: NA; clone_size: NA; j_call: TRBJ2-1; v_call: TRBV27; cdr3_nt: TGTGCCAGCACATCATTGGGCAGCCCTGCTGGGAATGAGCAGTTCTTC; cdr3_aa: CASTSLGSPAGNEQFF
d_call: TRBD1; clone_size: NA; j_call: TRBJ2-4; v_call: TRBV2; cdr3_nt: TGTGCCAGCAGTTATGGACAGGTCGTAGCCAAAAACATTCAGTACTTC; cdr3_aa: CASSYGQVVAKNIQYF
d_call: NA; clone_size: NA; j_call: TRBJ2-2; v_call: TRBV9; cdr3_nt: TGTGCCAGCAGCGCTAGGGACACCGGGGAGCTGTTTTTT; cdr3_aa: CASSARDTGELFF
d_call: NA; clone_size: NA; j_call: TRBJ1-5; v_call: TRBV30; cdr3_nt: TGTGCCTGGAGTGCCATGCTACAGGCCCAGCCCCAGCATTTT; cdr3_aa: CAWSAMLQAQPQHF
d_call: NA; clone_size: NA; j_call: TRBJ2-5; v_call: TRBV7-2; cdr3_nt: TGTGCCAGCAGCGGTAGGGGGGCCGCCGAAGAGACCCAGTACTTC; cdr3_aa: CASSGRGAAEETQYF
d_call: TRBD2; clone_size: NA; j_call: TRBJ2-5; v_call: TRBV18; cdr3_nt: TGTGCCAGCTCAGTGGCTAGCGGGAGAGAAGAGACCCAGTACTTC; cdr3_aa: CASSVASGREETQYF
d_call: NA; clone_size: NA; j_call: TRBJ1-1; v_call: TRBV5-4; cdr3_nt: TGTGCCAGCAGCTCTACAGGGCTCCAGAACACTGAAGCTTTCTTT; cdr3_aa: CASSSTGLQNTEAFF
d_call: TRBD2; clone_size: NA; j_call: TRBJ2-3; v_call: TRBV5-1; cdr3_nt: TGCGCCAGCACCGAAGCGGGACCCGCAGATACGCAGTATTTT; cdr3_aa: CASTEAGPADTQYF
d_call: TRBD1; clone_size: NA; j_call: TRBJ2-7; v_call: TRBV27; cdr3_nt: TGTGCCAGCACCAAGGACAGGGCGTCCTACGAGCAGTACTTC; cdr3_aa: CASTKDRASYEQYF
d_call: NA; clone_size: NA; j_call: TRBJ2-3; v_call: TRBV30; cdr3_nt: TGTGCCTGGAGTGCAAAAGATACGCAGTATTTT; cdr3_aa: CAWSAKDTQYF
d_call: NA; clone_size: NA; j_call: TRBJ2-2; v_call: TRBV11-3; cdr3_nt: TGTGCCAGCAGCAATAGAGGGGTCGACACCGGGGAGCTGTTTTTT; cdr3_aa: CASSNRGVDTGELFF
d_call: TRBD1; clone_size: NA; j_call: TRBJ1-5; v_call: TRBV10-3; cdr3_nt: TGTGCCACCCGAGGGACAGGGGGTCAGCCCCAGCATTTT; cdr3_aa: CATRGTGGQPQHF
d_call: NA; clone_size: NA; j_call: TRBJ1-1; v_call: TRBV5-4; cdr3_nt: TGTGCCAGCAGCTTGCAGCGGGGTCGGGCTGAAGCTTTCTTT; cdr3_aa: CASSLQRGRAEAFF
d_call: NA; clone_size: NA; j_call: TRBJ2-5; v_call: TRBV19; cdr3_nt: TGTGCCAGTAGTGCCTACAGGGAGCAAGAGACCCAGTACTTC; cdr3_aa: CASSAYREQETQYF
d_call: NA; clone_size: NA; j_call: TRBJ2-6; v_call: TRBV4-1; cdr3_nt: TGCGCCAGCAGCCAAGATCCCCGGGTACAGGCTGCTGGGGCCAACGTCCTGACTTTC; cdr3_aa: CASSQDPRVQAAGANVLTF
d_call: NA; clone_size: once; j_call: TRBJ2-7; v_call: TRBV7-2; cdr3_nt: TGTGCCAGCAGCTCCTTCGGGGGAGAGCAGTACTTC; cdr3_aa: CASSSFGGEQYF
d_call: TRBD2; clone_size: NA; j_call: TRBJ2-7; v_call: TRBV10-3; cdr3_nt: TGTGCCATCAGTGAGGCTAGCGGGAGGCGAAGCTCCTACGAGCAGTACTTC; cdr3_aa: CAISEASGRRSSYEQYF
d_call: TRBD2; clone_size: NA; j_call: TRBJ2-5; v_call: TRBV7-8; cdr3_nt: TGTGCCAGCAGCTTAGGCGGGAGAGATGGGGAGACCCAGTACTTC; cdr3_aa: CASSLGGRDGETQYF
d_call: NA; clone_size: NA; j_call: TRBJ1-2; v_call: TRBV2; cdr3_nt: TGTGCCAGCATCCCCCTCAGATCTTCTCCTGGCTACACCTTC; cdr3_aa: CASIPLRSSPGYTF
d_call: NA; clone_size: NA; j_call: TRBJ1-4; v_call: TRBV5-1; cdr3_nt: TGCGCCAGCAGCTTGGGAACTAATGAAAAACTGTTTTTT; cdr3_aa: CASSLGTNEKLFF
d_call: TRBD2; clone_size: NA; j_call: TRBJ2-1; v_call: TRBV2; cdr3_nt: TGTGCCAGCAGGACTAGCGGTTACAATGAGCAGTTCTTC; cdr3_aa: CASRTSGYNEQFF
d_call: NA; clone_size: NA; j_call: TRBJ1-5; v_call: TRBV18; cdr3_nt: TGTGCCAGCTCACGAGATTCGACAGGTAATCAGCCCCAGCATTTT; cdr3_aa: CASSRDSTGNQPQHF
d_call: NA; clone_size: NA; j_call: TRBJ1-2; v_call: TRBV30; cdr3_nt: TGTGCCTGGAAAGGACAGCCAACTAACTATGGCTACACCTTC; cdr3_aa: CAWKGQPTNYGYTF
d_call: NA; clone_size: NA; j_call: TRBJ1-1; v_call: TRBV6-5; cdr3_nt: TGTGCCAGCAGTTCTGGGACCGCTGAAGCTTTCTTT; cdr3_aa: CASSSGTAEAFF
d_call: NA; clone_size: once; j_call: TRBJ2-7; v_call: TRBV11-1; cdr3_nt: TGTGCCAGCAGCCGTTGGGGGGCGGAGATCTACGAGCAGTACTTC; cdr3_aa: CASSRWGAEIYEQYF
d_call: NA; clone_size: NA; j_call: TRBJ2-5; v_call: TRBV9; cdr3_nt: TGTGCCAGCAGCGTAGGTGTGGTACCGACAGAGACCCAGTACTTC; cdr3_aa: CASSVGVVPTETQYF
d_call: TRBD1; clone_size: NA; j_call: TRBJ1-1; v_call: TRBV5-1; cdr3_nt: TGCGCCAGCAGCTTGGCAGGGGGCGGGGAAGGAGCTTTCTTT; cdr3_aa: CASSLAGGGEGAFF
d_call: TRBD1; clone_size: NA; j_call: TRBJ2-7; v_call: TRBV27; cdr3_nt: TGTGCCAGCAGTTTAACAGGGGATCGCGAGCAGTACTTC; cdr3_aa: CASSLTGDREQYF
d_call: NA; clone_size: once; j_call: TRBJ2-7; v_call: TRBV6-5; cdr3_nt: TGTGCCAGCAGGGCAGGGGTTCCCATCCAATACGAGCAGTACTTC; cdr3_aa: CASRAGVPIQYEQYF
d_call: TRBD2; clone_size: NA; j_call: TRBJ2-5; v_call: TRBV30; cdr3_nt: TGTGCCTGGAGTGGGAGTAGCGGGGGGGCGTACCAAGAGACCCAGTACTTC; cdr3_aa: CAWSGSSGGAYQETQYF